Listed here is a single T cell receptor (beta chain). This entry comes from a study of technical replicates of blood from several donors. CDR3 length equals 13 residues. CDR1 and CDR2 (germline): SGDLS, YYNGEE. Trimming left V 0 bases short and J 8 bases short, with 9 bases between. Profiling relied on immunoSEQ multiplex PCR, and the TCRdb table lists in-frame clones only, not all of them. The data show more than 65,000 clones, approximately 93% seen once. V is TRBV9 and J is TRBJ2-1, with D perhaps TRBD2 (5 bases). The TCR was taken from a human donor in good health. Material for sequencing was T cells isolated from PBMCs. CDR3 in DNA: TGTGCCAGCAGCGTAGGACTATTGCATGAGCAGTTCTTC. Translating gives CASSVGLLHEQFF.